This T cell receptor (beta chain) was obtained from a study of OX40 agonist ivuxolimab in advanced cancers. Study findings and constraints: Expanded peripheral T-cell antigen specificity went undetermined. The study observed clonal expansion of CD4+ and CD8+ blood T cells by week 6 at 0.1 to 3.0 mg/kg. Partial responders dosed at 0.1-3.0 mg/kg displayed clonal expansion ranking among the lowest.

Systemic immunosuppression or autoimmune disease history was grounds to exclude patients. A note on this clone: The target antigen is unknown.

Clones were sequenced by immunoSEQ multiplex PCR, and TCRdb holds only the in-frame ones, with some missing. The data contain tens of thousands of clones, 84% of them seen just once; the ten biggest clones take up around 4.5%. CDR3 length: 15 amino acids. Trimming cost V 0 bases and J 7 bases; bases outside gene matches: 8. Germline V gives CDR1 MNHEY, CDR2 SVGAGI. The sequences come from CD4+ or CD8+ T cells sorted from blood, collected in a trial of the OX40 agonist ivuxolimab. The clonotype originates from an adult with an advanced solid tumor such as melanoma, head and neck, liver or kidney cancer. The chain couples TRBV6-5 to TRBJ2-5; 7 nucleotides align to TRBD1. The DNA of the CDR3 is TGTGCCAGCAGTTACTCGCAACGCCCAGGGGGGACCCAGTACTTC. Protein product: CASSYSQRPGGTQYF.